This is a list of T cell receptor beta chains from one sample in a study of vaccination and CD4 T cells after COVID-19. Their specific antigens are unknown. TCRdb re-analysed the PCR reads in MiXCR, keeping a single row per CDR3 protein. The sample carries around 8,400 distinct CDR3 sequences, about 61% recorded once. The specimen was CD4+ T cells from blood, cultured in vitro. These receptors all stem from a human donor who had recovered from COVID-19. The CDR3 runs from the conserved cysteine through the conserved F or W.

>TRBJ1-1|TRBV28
CASSSVPRGKARPAFF
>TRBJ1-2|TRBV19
CASTPAGRSYGYTF
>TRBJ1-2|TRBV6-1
CASSKRPGQISGYTF
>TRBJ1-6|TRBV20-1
CSATTTNSPLHF
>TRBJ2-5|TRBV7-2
CASSLDTRETQYF
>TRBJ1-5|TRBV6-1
CASSVQGRGQPQHF
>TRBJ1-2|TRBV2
CASSEGGQGKGGYTF
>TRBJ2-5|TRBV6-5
CASSYSSGATQYF
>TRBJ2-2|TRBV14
CASSGRAGELFF
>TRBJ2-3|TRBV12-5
CASQGASTDTQYF
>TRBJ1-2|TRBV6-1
CASRVGTGGYTF
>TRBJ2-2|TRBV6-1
CATGGANTGELFF
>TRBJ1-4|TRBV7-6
CASSLRGPNEKLFF
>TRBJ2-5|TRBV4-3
CASSLAPGLAETQYF
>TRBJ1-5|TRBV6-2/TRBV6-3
CASSRGTENQPQHF
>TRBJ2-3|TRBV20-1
CSARDGRETDTQYF
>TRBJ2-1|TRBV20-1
CSAPGTPVYNEQFF
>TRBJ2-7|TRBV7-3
CASTSGLGHEQYF
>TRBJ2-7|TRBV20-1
CSAPLQGSYEQYF
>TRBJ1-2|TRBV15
CATSRGDRAHGYTF
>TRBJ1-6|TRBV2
CASGEDYNSPLHF
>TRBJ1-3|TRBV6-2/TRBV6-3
CASSSGRLSGNTIYF
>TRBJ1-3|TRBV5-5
CASSLGSPTGNTIYF
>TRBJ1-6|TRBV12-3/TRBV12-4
CASLSSYNSPLHF
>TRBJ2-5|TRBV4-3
CASSQDWAVGGRSETQYF
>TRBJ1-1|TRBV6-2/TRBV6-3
CASRAPKNTEAFF
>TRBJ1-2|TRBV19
CASNLGGTAFDYTF
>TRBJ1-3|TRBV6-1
CASRASFQGARVNTIYF
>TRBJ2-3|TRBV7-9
CASSLEGFGGRLDTQYF
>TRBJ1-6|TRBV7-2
CASSLGGGSASPLHF
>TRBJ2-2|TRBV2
CASSHETDLAGELFF
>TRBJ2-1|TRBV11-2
CASSEIAGGLNEQFF
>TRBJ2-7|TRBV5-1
CASSLSFGGTGSSYEQYF
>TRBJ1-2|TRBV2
CASSGVGGVDGYAF
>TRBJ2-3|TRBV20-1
CSARRDYSTDTQYF
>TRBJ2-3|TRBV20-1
CSAIRVGRGDTQYF
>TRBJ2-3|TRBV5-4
CASSRDRDGTQYF
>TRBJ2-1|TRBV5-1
CACERGSGRAHNEQFF
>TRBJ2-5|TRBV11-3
CASSLGSLDRGQETQYF